This T cell receptor beta chain was identified during a study of cytomegalovirus exposure and HLA in healthy donors. Study-level background: Roughly 180 million T cells yielded under 130 million unique TCR beta sequences in earlier analysis.

The V and J ends lost 1 base and 2 bases respectively, with 11 bases between them. This CDR3 is 15 amino acids long. Per germline, CDR1 MGHDK and CDR2 SYGVNS. Note on this clone: Its matching antigen is unknown.

General study points: The HLA-A and HLA-B alleles of most subjects were reportedly predicted accurately from TCR beta sequences.

PCR primers comprised 60 Vbeta and 13 Jbeta primers. Produced via immunoSEQ multiplex PCR; TCRdb's table is partial and in-frame only. The data contain fewer than 200,000 clones, roughly three quarters of them singletons. V and J are TRBV25-1 and TRBJ2-5; D gene unclear. The sample consisted of PBMCs. This receptor was obtained from a male donor in good health and CMV-seropositive. CDR3 sequence reads: CASSESSGRQETQYF. The DNA for the CDR3 is TGTGCCAGCAGTGAATCCTCTGGCAGACAAGAGACCCAGTACTTC.